Here is one TCR beta chain with its context. Its antigen is as yet unknown. Combining a sample-barcoded 5' primer with a J-beta primer mix, a second PCR ran for about 6 to 11 cycles. TCRdb re-analysed the 5' RACE reads in MiXCR, keeping a single row per CDR3 protein. The table records fewer than 750,000 distinct CDR3 sequences, roughly 48% of them present only once. V dropped 5 bases and J dropped 2 bases, with 9 bases sitting between them. The CDR3 extends over 13 amino acids. Germline CDR1 reads ENHRY; CDR2 reads SYGVKD. The data were obtained in a study of blood T cells in healthy people across ages. Study-wide findings and caveats: Diversity estimated from one million T cells was considered an underestimate.

The sequence derives from a man aged 80 or over in good health. Sequenced input: blood. The V call is TRBV10-3, the J call TRBJ2-5, with no clear D. The CDR3 here is CAISRTDQETQYF. The CDR3 bases are TGTGCCATCAGTCGGACGGATCAAGAGACCCAGTACTTC.